The next 30 T cell receptor beta chains were all read from a single sample in a study of T cell changes during pregnancy in multiple sclerosis. The method was immunoSEQ multiplex PCR; TCRdb's version includes in-frame clones alone and lacks a portion of them. The profile shows 30,000 to 45,000 clones, approximately 92% of them singletons. Sequencing was carried out using PBMCs (not recorded whether the cells were cultured). The receptors derive from a female donor with multiple sclerosis, enrolled in a pregnancy study.

The J gene is TRBJ2-7, the V gene TRBV10-1; 7 bases match TRBD1. CDR1 and CDR2 (germline): WNHNN, SYGVQD (reference sequence). V shed 3 bases, J shed 5 bases, and the junction held 10 bases outside the gene matches. The CDR3 consists of 15 residues. The CDR3 is CASSDPTGRLHEQYF. The CDR3 DNA reads as TGCGCCAGCAGTGACCCGACAGGGCGTCTGCACGAGCAGTACTTC.

V usage is TRBV11-2 and J usage is TRBJ2-6, with D possibly matching TRBD1 (6 bases). V lost 4 bases to trimming and J lost 2 bases, with 9 bases between them. The CDR3 sequence is 15 residues long. Germline values: CDR1 SGHAT, CDR2 FQNNGV. CDR3 in amino acids: CASSYTGPGANVLTF. The CDR3 DNA reads TGTGCCAGCAGCTACACAGGGCCTGGGGCCAACGTCCTGACTTTC.

The chain is built from TRBV2 and TRBJ2-5, with 13 bases matching TRBD2. Germline V lookup: CDR1 SNHLY, CDR2 FYNNEI. The CDR3 extends over 15 amino acids. J lost 5 bases, V lost 4 bases, and 4 bases had no gene match. This chain's CDR3 is CASSATSGRGETQYF. The DNA of the CDR3 is TGTGCCAGCAGTGCCACTAGCGGGAGGGGGGAGACCCAGTACTTC.

The chain employs TRBV6-6 and TRBJ2-3; the D is unclear. The germline V gene encodes CDR1 MNHNY and CDR2 SVGAGI (reference sequence). The CDR3 is 15 amino acids. V was clipped by 2 bases and J by 2 bases, with 11 bases between them. CDR3 amino acids: CASSYAAANTDTQYF. The CDR3 DNA reads as TGTGCCAGCAGTTACGCGGCAGCCAACACAGATACGCAGTATTTT.

The chain is built from TRBV5-1 and TRBJ1-5; D ambiguous. The CDR3 sequence is 13 residues long. Per the germline V gene, CDR1 is SGHRS and CDR2 is YFSETQ. V was cut by 2 bases and J by 4 bases, with 7 bases left in between. CDR3: CASSFGVNQPQHF. CDR3 in DNA: TGCGCCAGCAGCTTCGGTGTAAATCAGCCCCAGCATTTT. Variable domain in full (rest from reference TRBV5-1 and TRBJ1-5): KAGVTQTPRYLIKTRGQQVTLSCSPISGHRSVSWYQQTPGQGLQFLFEYFSETQRNKGNFPGRFSGRQFSNSRSEMNVSTLELGDSALYLCASSFGVNQPQHFGDGTRLSIL.

This clone occurred once. J is TRBJ2-7 and V is TRBV18; the D gene is possibly TRBD1 (6 bases). The CDR3 totals 13 residues. CDR1 and CDR2 from the germline V gene are KGHSH and LQKENI. Trimming cost V 3 bases and J 3 bases, with 9 bases left between them. DNA for the CDR3: TGTGCCAGCTCACCCCGGGACAACTACGAGCAGTACTTC. Translating it yields CASSPRDNYEQYF.

The V call is TRBV19, the J call TRBJ2-3; no firm D call. The CDR3 is made up of 12 amino acids. The V end was cut by 5 bases, the J end by 0 bases, with 3 bases between. Per the germline V gene, CDR1 is LNHDA and CDR2 is SQIVND (reference sequence). The DNA for the CDR3 is TGTGCCAGTAGTGACAGCACAGATACGCAGTATTTT. Its protein product is CASSDSTDTQYF. The whole variable domain, filled in from reference TRBV19 and TRBJ2-3, reads DGGITQSPKYLFRKEGQNVTLSCEQNLNHDAMYWYRQDPGQGLRLIYYSQIVNDFQKGDIAEGYSVSREKKESFPLTVTSAQKNPTAFYLCASSDSTDTQYFGPGTRLTVL.

The chain is built from TRBV4-1 and TRBJ2-6, with a possible D match to TRBD1 (6 bases). This CDR3 is 18 amino acids long. Germline CDR1 and CDR2: MGHRA and YSYEKL. The ends were cut back, 4 bases at V and 0 bases at J, with 16 bases in the middle. The CDR3 here is CASSPSRTGNSGANVLTF. DNA of the CDR3: TGCGCCAGCAGCCCTAGTCGAACAGGGAACTCTGGGGCCAACGTCCTGACTTTC.

The chain carries TRBV4-3 and TRBJ2-1; possible D gene TRBD2, 7 bases. Germline V lookup: CDR1 LGHNA, CDR2 YSLEER. Between the trimmed V and J ends, which lost 3 bases and 8 bases, there was a span of 17 bases. This CDR3 is built from 15 residues. The CDR3 sequence is CASSQASGGADEQFF. CDR3 nucleotide sequence: TGCGCCAGCAGCCAGGCCTCGGGGGGCGCGGATGAGCAGTTCTTC.

CDR3 residues: CASSKGTGDASSQETQYF. CDR3 in DNA: TGTGCCAGCAGTAAAGGGACAGGGGACGCTTCCTCTCAAGAGACCCAGTACTTC. The chain joins TRBV6-1 to TRBJ2-5; 10 nucleotides match TRBD1. Losses at the gene ends were 5 bases for V and 2 bases for J; bases not matched to a gene: 14. The CDR3 consists of 18 residues. Per germline, CDR1 MNHNS and CDR2 SASEGT.

The chain carries TRBV6-5 and TRBJ2-1; unclear D gene. Germline CDR1 is MNHEY and CDR2 is SVGAGI. This CDR3 comprises 14 residues. V lost 0 bases and J lost 5, with 8 bases in between. Written as DNA, the CDR3 is TGTGCCAGCAGTTACTCGTCACTGCACAATGAGCAGTTCTTC. Protein: CASSYSSLHNEQFF.

The chain carries TRBV27 and TRBJ1-1; 7 bases match TRBD1. The CDR3 has 15 residues. Germline CDR1 is MNHEY and CDR2 is SMNVEV (reference sequence). V shed 6 bases, J shed 7 bases, and the junction held 14 bases outside the gene matches. This CDR3 is CASRTGDARTGEAFF. Written as DNA, the CDR3 is TGTGCCAGCAGAACAGGGGACGCCCGTACAGGTGAAGCTTTCTTT.

This rearrangement joins TRBV7-9 to TRBJ2-5, with D perhaps matching TRBD2 (6 bases). Germline values: CDR1 SEHNR, CDR2 FQNEAQ (reference sequence). Deletions cut 5 bases from V and 4 bases from J, with 14 bases between. The CDR3 contains 14 residues. Here the CDR3 DNA reads TGTGCCAGCAGCCCCATCGGAGGGGTAGAGACCCAGTACTTC. Its protein product is CASSPIGGVETQYF.

The CDR3: CASKGPMGYSEQYF. CDR3 coding DNA: TGTGCCAGCAAGGGACCCATGGGGTATAGCGAGCAGTACTTC. The chain carries TRBV28 and TRBJ2-7; D is tentatively TRBD1 or TRBD2 (5 bases each). The CDR3 sequence is 14 residues long. In germline, CDR1 is MDHEN, CDR2 SYDVKM. V shed 7 bases and J shed 6 bases, with 19 bases lying between them. Based on the CDR3 plus reference TRBV28 and TRBJ2-7, the full variable domain is DVKVTQSSRYLVKRTGEKVFLECVQDMDHENMFWYRQDPGLGLRLIYFSYDVKMKEKGDIPEGYSVSREKKERFSLILESASTNQTSMYLCASKGPMGYSEQYFGPGTRLTVT.

This chain connects TRBV7-7 to TRBJ2-2, with D unclear. The CDR3 is made up of 15 amino acids. V was clipped by 5 bases and J by 4 bases, with 14 bases between them. Germline CDR1 and CDR2: SSHAT and FNYEAQ (reference sequence). CDR3 coding DNA: TGTGCCAGCAGCCAAGGACCCACCGGCACCGGGGAGCTGTTTTTT. Its protein product is CASSQGPTGTGELFF.

This clone was seen just once. The CDR3 DNA reads TGTGCCAGCAGCTTCCAAGCGGCGATCACAGATACGCAGTATTTT. Amino acid sequence: CASSFQAAITDTQYF. V usage is TRBV11-1 and J usage is TRBJ2-3; maybe TRBD2 (5 bases). Germline CDR1 is SGHAT and CDR2 is FQDESV (reference sequence). Trimming cost V 3 bases and J 2 bases, with 12 bases left between them. The CDR3 covers 15 residues.

In nucleotides, the CDR3 is TGTGCCTGGAGTGTACAGTCCACTGAAGCTTTCTTT. This translates into CAWSVQSTEAFF. J is TRBJ1-1 and V is TRBV30; no clear D gene. CDR3 length: 12 amino acids. V was clipped by 0 bases and J by 4 bases, with 6 bases between them. Germline CDR1 and CDR2: GTSNPN and SVGIG (reference sequence).

The V call is TRBV2, the J call TRBJ2-5; 14 bases agree with TRBD2. CDR1 is SNHLY and CDR2 is FYNNEI in the germline V gene. J gave up 3 bases and V 9 bases, and 6 bases lay outside the gene matches. CDR3 length: 15 amino acids. CDR3: CARGLAGVTKETQYF. In DNA form, the CDR3 reads TGTGCCAGGGGACTAGCGGGAGTAACGAAAGAGACCCAGTACTTC.

This clone has just one count. The chain uses TRBV7-9 and TRBJ2-2; perhaps TRBD1 as D (6 bases). The CDR3 extends over 15 amino acids. Looked up from germline, CDR1 is SEHNR and CDR2 is FQNEAQ (reference sequence). V was cut by 4 bases and J by 0 bases, with 9 bases left in between. The CDR3 loop reads CASSSGTPNTGELFF. The DNA of the CDR3 is TGTGCCAGCAGCTCCGGGACACCGAACACCGGGGAGCTGTTTTTT.

The chain recombines TRBV5-1 with TRBJ2-5; D remains unclear. V was clipped by 3 bases and J by 3 bases, with 12 bases between them. The germline CDR1 and CDR2 sequences are SGHRS and YFSETQ. The CDR3 loop spans 14 amino acids. Written as DNA, the CDR3 is TGCGCCAGCAGCTCGATGTGGGGAAAAGAGACCCAGTACTTC. It codes for CASSSMWGKETQYF.

V gene TRBV6-1 combines with J gene TRBJ2-7; 7 bases are a match to TRBD2. J lost 3 bases, V lost 2 bases, and 4 bases had no gene match. From germline, CDR1 is MNHNS and CDR2 SASEGT. The CDR3 is 14 residues long. The CDR3 loop is CASSEREGFYEQYF. The DNA for the CDR3 is TGTGCCAGCAGTGAAAGGGAGGGTTTCTACGAGCAGTACTTC.

Notes on this clone: In the same sample, other DNA sequences code for this CDR3. The chain uses TRBV7-2 and TRBJ2-1, with D maybe TRBD2 (5 bases). The CDR3 is 12 residues long. Germline assignment: CDR1 SGHTA and CDR2 FQGNSA. Trimming removed 2 bases at V and 7 bases at J, with 6 bases between. In nucleotides, the CDR3 is TGTGCCAGCAGCTTAACTAGGAATGAGCAGTTCTTC. Translating it yields CASSLTRNEQFF.

The rearrangement links TRBV6-1 to TRBJ1-5; D possibly corresponds to TRBD1 (6 bases). In germline, CDR1 is MNHNS, CDR2 SASEGT. The CDR3 extends over 15 amino acids. The ends were cut back, 2 bases at V and 7 bases at J, with 15 bases in the middle. CDR3 residues: CASSESGTGGQPQHF. The CDR3 DNA follows: TGTGCCAGCAGTGAAAGTGGGACCGGGGGCCAGCCCCAGCATTTT.

In nucleotides, the CDR3 is TGTGCCAGCAGTTCCCCCGGAGCGGGACCCTCCTACGAGCAGTACTTC. Translation: CASSSPGAGPSYEQYF. This chain uses TRBV28 with TRBJ2-7, with 7 bases aligning to TRBD2. Germline assignment: CDR1 MDHEN and CDR2 SYDVKM. This CDR3 has 16 amino acids. V gave up 4 bases and J gave up 0 bases; unmatched junction bases: 9.

The chain has TRBV19 and TRBJ2-7; D remains ambiguous. The ends were cut back, 6 bases at V and 3 bases at J, with 18 bases in the middle. This CDR3 comprises 15 residues. Germline lookup yields CDR1 LNHDA and CDR2 SQIVND (reference sequence). CDR3: CASRGSSGRNYEQYF. CDR3 in DNA: TGTGCCAGTAGAGGTAGTTCCGGACGGAACTACGAGCAGTACTTC.

This sequence joins TRBV28 and TRBJ1-2; 9 positions match TRBD1. Trimming cost V 8 bases and J 2 bases; bases outside gene matches: 21. The CDR3 contains 19 residues. Germline loops: CDR1 MDHEN, CDR2 SYDVKM. The CDR3 DNA reads TGTGCCAGCTCGGGATTCGGGACAGGGAAGAGTGTAGTGAACTATGGCTACACCTTC. It is translated as CASSGFGTGKSVVNYGYTF.

The chain links TRBV9 to TRBJ2-7; TRBD2 agrees at 10 bases. J lost 4 bases, V lost 3 bases, and 10 bases had no gene match. Germline CDR1 reads SGDLS; CDR2 reads YYNGEE. The CDR3 sequence is 16 residues long. This chain's CDR3 is CASSGVSGRFDYEQYF. CDR3 DNA: TGTGCCAGCAGCGGGGTTAGCGGGAGGTTCGATTACGAGCAGTACTTC.

This chain joins TRBV28 and TRBJ2-7; 11 nucleotides match TRBD1. This CDR3 comprises 15 residues. Losses at the gene ends were 2 bases for V and 3 bases for J; bases not matched to a gene: 3. Germline values: CDR1 MDHEN, CDR2 SYDVKM. The CDR3: CASSLGQGAGYEQYF. DNA of the CDR3: TGTGCCAGCAGTTTAGGACAGGGGGCTGGCTACGAGCAGTACTTC.

The rearrangement joins TRBV7-2 to TRBJ2-7; the D gene could be TRBD1 or TRBD2 (5 bases each). CDR3 length: 15 residues. Germline lookup yields CDR1 SGHTA and CDR2 FQGNSA. V lost 1 base to trimming and J lost 2 bases, with 12 bases between them. CDR3 amino acids: CASSLVGRDAYEQYF. In nucleotides, the CDR3 is TGTGCCAGCAGCTTAGTAGGTCGGGACGCCTACGAGCAGTACTTC.

This sequence joins TRBV14 and TRBJ2-5; D assignment may be TRBD1 or TRBD2 (5 bases each). The CDR3 consists of 15 residues. Germline V gene data show CDR1 as SGHDN and CDR2 as FVKESK. V lost 3 bases, J lost 2 bases, and 13 bases lay in between. The CDR3 is CASSHHQRGQETQYF. CDR3 DNA sequence: TGTGCCAGCAGCCACCACCAGAGGGGACAAGAGACCCAGTACTTC.